This paragraph covers one T cell receptor beta chain sequence. Its antigen is unknown. Base qualities are missing; no much larger clone stands one base away. This record comes from a study of blood T cell repertoires in COVID-19 (dated by TCRdb to about 2020). For the study in its entirety: Collaborator samples came from the United States, Italy and Spain and covered acute and convalescent phases of COVID-19. A freely available public database, intended as a resource for researchers studying the immune response to SARS-CoV-2, is where the repertoires were released. A de-identified subject ID, COVID-19 status, age in years and sex were almost always included in the sample metadata. Where available, HLA class I and class II types were obtained from metadata supplied by the sample provider rather than from assay-based typing. The prospective study material was composed of cDNA or gDNA derived from T cells, B-cell-depleted T cells, or PBMCs. The samples were drawn from the first 160 participants of the ongoing ImmuneRACE study and from 950 to 1,500 subjects provided by 6 global collaborators. Subjects who had been exposed to COVID-19, were actively infected with it, or had recovered from it provided the deeply sampled blood TCRbeta repertoires that made up the dataset. The investigation overall reported the following: Clinical and demographic metadata were provided uncurated, with the amount varying by source and participant.

Participants in the prospective study were enrolled through a virtual design, were aged 18 to 89 years, and lived in approximately 24 United States geographic areas. Cohort assignment in the prospective study relied on participant-reported clinical history from a screening survey and a study questionnaire. ImmuneRACE Cohort 3 recovered participants were defined by two consecutive negative NP/OP PCR tests, healthcare professional clearance, or symptom resolution. Mobile phlebotomists in the prospective study collected whole blood, serum and a nasopharyngeal or oropharyngeal swab from every participant. Participants in the prospective study had the option to provide additional blood draws and questionnaires over a 2-month period. Blood samples from the prospective study were shipped frozen or at room temperature prior to DNA extraction. Based on the germline V gene, the CDR1 and CDR2 sequences are SNHLY and FYNNEI. V lost 1 base and J lost 6 bases, and the count of bases not matched to a germline gene is 8. Reading from cysteine to phenylalanine, the CDR3 counts 15 amino acids. Just CDR3 DNA is preserved here, 45 bases in frame from base 1.

TCRbeta CDR3 regions were amplified from genomic DNA by means of the immunoSEQ Assay, a bias-controlled multiplex PCR. The study's processing was this. The number of nucleated cells in each sample was estimated by amplification of reference gene primers within the assay. To quantify the absolute abundance of each unique TCRbeta CDR3 rearrangement, sequence reads were collapsed and filtered. Productive Simpson clonality was computed per sample as the square root of Simpson's diversity index over productive rearrangements. This is the immuneACCESS table as TCRdb keeps it, with only in-frame sequences that have V and J called. A part of the clones is gone; compared with another copy, unresolved V genes explain less than half, and the rest is unexplained. V and J calls and clone size are those listed in that table; D and trimming were worked out from the DNA. The sample table lists some 300,000 clones, around 92% of them with a count of one. Of the sample, roughly a tenth falls within the top ten clones.

The sample taken for sequencing was PBMCs or T cells enriched from blood (not recorded which). This chain is built from TRBV2 and TRBJ2-5; 7 bases in the middle match TRBD1. The clonotype was recovered from a woman in her twenties or thirties who had recovered from COVID-19. CDR3 loop: CASSEVRQGQKTQYF. In nucleotides, the sequence is TGTGCCAGCAGTGAAGTGCGACAGGGTCAAAAGACCCAGTACTTC.